Below are 17 T cell receptor beta chains sequenced from a single sample in a study of shared clonotypes between healthy human individuals. TCRdb's table, derived via immunoSEQ multiplex PCR, lists solely in-frame clones and lacks some. The sample lists roughly 530,000 clones; around 96% were seen once. Sample: naive CD4+ T cells sorted from blood. Subset in this sample: CD45RA+ positively selected. The origin of the receptors is a woman in her 30s in good health.

The CDR3 DNA is TGTGCCATCAGTGAGTCGCAGAATAGCAATCAGCCCCAGCATTTT. Protein sequence: CAISESQNSNQPQHF. The V and J genes are TRBV10-3 and TRBJ1-5; D gene ambiguous. The CDR3 length is 15 residues. The V end was cut by 0 bases, the J end by 0 bases, with 6 bases between. The germline CDR1 and CDR2 sequences are ENHRY and SYGVKD.

J is TRBJ1-4 and V is TRBV7-9; D gene uncertain. V lost 5 bases and J lost 0, with 1 base in between. Germline V CDR1 and CDR2: SEHNR, FQNEAQ (reference sequence). This CDR3 region has 12 residues. The CDR3 here is CASSPTNEKLFF. CDR3 nucleotide sequence: TGTGCCAGCAGCCCAACTAATGAAAAACTGTTTTTT. Complete variable domain (other parts from reference TRBV7-9 and TRBJ1-4): DTGVSQNPRHKITKRGQNVTFRCDPISEHNRLYWYRQTLGQGPEFLTYFQNEAQLEKSRLLSDRFSAERPKGSFSTLEIQRTEQGDSAMYLCASSPTNEKLFFGSGTQLSVL.

The chain carries TRBV7-7 and TRBJ2-5; TRBD1 is a possible D gene (5 bases). V gave up 5 bases and J gave up 5 bases, with 9 bases separating them. CDR3 length: 12 residues. CDR1 is SSHAT, CDR2 FNYEAQ, per germline (reference sequence). The DNA of the CDR3 is TGTGCCAGCAGCCAGGGAAGGGAGACCCAGTACTTC. Protein product: CASSQGRETQYF.

This rearrangement joins TRBV19 to TRBJ2-7; TRBD2 agrees at 8 bases. The V segment lost 3 bases and the J segment 2 bases; nucleotides outside the gene matches: 9. Per germline, CDR1 LNHDA and CDR2 SQIVND (reference sequence). The CDR3 is 16 amino acids. This CDR3 is CASSIGLADVPYEQYF. CDR3 coding DNA: TGTGCCAGTAGTATCGGACTAGCCGACGTCCCCTACGAGCAGTACTTC. Complete variable domain (other parts from reference TRBV19 and TRBJ2-7): DGGITQSPKYLFRKEGQNVTLSCEQNLNHDAMYWYRQDPGQGLRLIYYSQIVNDFQKGDIAEGYSVSREKKESFPLTVTSAQKNPTAFYLCASSIGLADVPYEQYFGPGTRLTVT.

The gene calls are TRBV25-1 and TRBJ2-2, with D perhaps matching TRBD1 (6 bases). CDR1 is MGHDK and CDR2 is SYGVNS in the germline V gene. The CDR3 runs 14 residues. With 4 bases removed from V and 6 bases from J, the gap between germline ends came to 12 bases. The CDR3 protein is CASSAQGYPGELFF. As DNA, the CDR3 is TGTGCCAGCAGTGCACAGGGTTATCCCGGGGAGCTGTTTTTT. The full variable domain, completed using reference TRBV25-1 and TRBJ2-2, is EADIYQTPRYLVIGTGKKITLECSQTMGHDKMYWYQQDPGMELHLIHYSYGVNSTEKGDLSSESTVSRIRTEHFPLTLESARPSHTSQYLCASSAQGYPGELFFGEGSRLTVL.

V is TRBV28 and J is TRBJ2-6; the match to TRBD1 covers 11 bases. The CDR3 totals 19 residues. With 4 bases clipped from V and 1 base from J, the junction kept 9 bases outside the gene matches. The germline V gene encodes CDR1 MDHEN and CDR2 SYDVKM. The chain's CDR3 is CASSYDRDRGLSGANVLTF. The DNA for the CDR3 is TGTGCCAGCAGTTACGACCGGGACAGGGGGTTATCTGGGGCCAACGTCCTGACTTTC.

This chain links TRBV7-9 with TRBJ2-6; tentatively, D is TRBD2 (5 bases). The CDR3 consists of 17 residues. The V end lost 10 bases, the J end lost 4 bases, and 23 bases lay between the germline ends. CDR1 is SEHNR, CDR2 FQNEAQ, per germline (reference sequence). CDR3 in amino acids: CAIDLGLLLFGANVLTF. CDR3 nucleotide sequence: TGTGCCATCGACTTAGGACTCTTACTATTCGGGGCCAACGTCCTGACTTTC.

About this clone: The sample holds other DNA sequences that translate to the same CDR3. V usage is TRBV18 and J usage is TRBJ2-2; D is unresolved. This CDR3 is 12 amino acids long. Per the germline V gene, CDR1 is KGHSH and CDR2 is LQKENI. The germline V and J ends were trimmed by 4 bases and 6 bases, with 6 bases remaining between them. The CDR3 nucleotides read TGTGCCAGCTCACTTAGGCCCGGGGAGCTGTTTTTT. It translates to CASSLRPGELFF.

This clone is a singleton in its sample. The V gene is TRBV15, the J gene TRBJ1-5, with unresolved D. The germline V and J ends were trimmed by 3 bases and 4 bases, with 4 bases remaining between them. Germline CDR1 and CDR2: LNHNV and YYDKDF (reference sequence). The CDR3 loop spans 12 amino acids. CDR3 DNA: TGTGCCACCAGCAGGAGGAATCAGCCCCAGCATTTT. Protein: CATSRRNQPQHF.

The rearrangement links TRBV28 to TRBJ1-2; tentatively, D is TRBD1 (5 bases). There are 13 residues in the CDR3. Trimming pared 3 bases from V and 6 bases from J, leaving 11 bases between. Germline loops: CDR1 MDHEN, CDR2 SYDVKM. The CDR3 DNA sequence: TGTGCCAGCAGTTTGGCCAGGGAGCATGGCTACACCTTC. Protein: CASSLAREHGYTF.

This rearrangement joins TRBV5-4 to TRBJ2-3; possibly TRBD1 for D (5 bases). V lost 5 bases and J lost 3, with 19 bases in between. Germline values: CDR1 SGHNT, CDR2 YYREEE (reference sequence). The CDR3 loop spans 16 amino acids. CDR3 nucleotide sequence: TGTGCCAGCAGTGCGACGCTGGGCAGGGTAACAGATACGCAGTATTTT. This codes for CASSATLGRVTDTQYF.

The rearrangement uses TRBV20-1 and TRBJ2-7, with TRBD2 identical over 9 bases. The CDR3 runs 11 residues. The germline V gene has CDR1 DFQATT and CDR2 SNEGSKA (reference sequence). The CDR3, as DNA: TGCACCTTAGCGGGAGCCTACGAGCAGTACTTC. Protein sequence: CTLAGAYEQYF.

The genes are TRBV5-1 and TRBJ2-2; 9 nucleotides align to TRBD2. Germline V gene data show CDR1 as SGHRS and CDR2 as YFSETQ. Germline trimming cut 3 bases from V and 5 bases from J; bases unmatched to any gene: 8. This CDR3 contains 16 residues. The DNA for the CDR3 is TGCGCCAGCAGCTCATCCGGGACTAGCAGGACCGGGGAGCTGTTTTTT. Protein sequence: CASSSSGTSRTGELFF.

This clone has just a few counts. J is TRBJ1-4 and V is TRBV20-1, with D unclear. Germline V lookup: CDR1 DFQATT, CDR2 SNEGSKA (reference sequence). The CDR3 runs to 11 residues. V was cut by 5 bases and J by 8 bases, with 9 bases left in between. The CDR3 spells CSASSGEKLFF. As DNA, the CDR3 is TGCAGTGCTTCCTCTGGGGAAAAACTGTTTTTT.

This clone showed up just once. The V call is TRBV7-2, the J call TRBJ2-7, with 8 bases aligning to TRBD2. V was clipped by 2 bases and J by 2 bases; unmatched bases: 8. CDR1 SGHTA and CDR2 FQGNSA come from the germline V gene. The CDR3 covers 16 residues. The DNA for the CDR3 is TGTGCCAGCAGCTTAAGAGGAGCGGGAGAGACCTACGAGCAGTACTTC. This translates into CASSLRGAGETYEQYF.

The V call is TRBV6-5, the J call TRBJ1-2; D not resolved. The CDR3 consists of 12 residues. Trimming took off 6 bases at V and 8 bases at J, with 13 bases between the two ends. CDR1 is MNHEY, CDR2 SVGAGI, per germline. CDR3 nucleotide sequence: TGTGCCAGCAGCCCGACGGCAGGAGGCTACACCTTC. It codes for CASSPTAGGYTF.

The chain is built from TRBV27 and TRBJ2-1; 8 nucleotides agree with TRBD2. The CDR3 totals 18 residues. CDR1 and CDR2 from the germline V gene are MNHEY and SMNVEV (reference sequence). After removal of 1 base from V and 7 bases from J, the junction contained 15 bases not matched to a gene. The CDR3 DNA is TGTGCCAGCAGTTTATACCGGGTGCGGGAGGATTTGGGAAATGAGCAGTTCTTC. Protein sequence: CASSLYRVREDLGNEQFF.